The next 2 T cell receptor beta chains were all read from a single sample in a study of cytomegalovirus exposure and HLA in healthy donors. 60 Vbeta and 13 Jbeta primers were used in PCR. The method was immunoSEQ multiplex PCR; TCRdb's version includes in-frame clones alone and lacks a portion of them. In the table there are 200,000 to 250,000 clones, over 60% of which are singletons. Material: PBMCs. The receptor source for this set is a man aged 18 to 30 in good health and CMV-seronegative.

The gene calls are TRBV4-1 and TRBJ2-1; 8 bases are shared with TRBD2. Per the germline V gene, CDR1 is MGHRA and CDR2 is YSYEKL. Germline trimming cut 1 base from V and 5 bases from J; bases unmatched to any gene: 13. The CDR3 length is 18 residues. The CDR3 loop reads CASSQAPSSGTTNNEQFF. The CDR3 region has the DNA TGCGCCAGCAGCCAAGCGCCCAGTAGCGGGACTACTAACAATGAGCAGTTCTTC.

This clone has a handful of counts. The CDR3 bases are TGTGCCAGCAGTCTAGGACTAGCCTGGGATACGCAGTATTTT. Protein product: CASSLGLAWDTQYF. This rearrangement joins TRBV2 to TRBJ2-3, with 8 bases identical to TRBD2. The CDR3 runs to 14 residues. The germline V gene has CDR1 SNHLY and CDR2 FYNNEI. After removal of 5 bases from V and 6 bases from J, the junction contained 7 bases not matched to a gene.